One sample yielded the 15 T cell receptor beta chains listed below, sequenced in a study of cytomegalovirus exposure and HLA in healthy donors. The study ran its PCR with 60 Vbeta and 13 Jbeta primers. Libraries were prepared by immunoSEQ multiplex PCR; TCRdb keeps only in-frame clonotypes and omits some of them. The sample holds about 170,000 clones; approximately 77% are singletons and the top ten take around 1.5%. Sequenced material: PBMCs. Every receptor here comes from a male donor in good health and CMV-seronegative.

This clone is a singleton in its sample. The chain uses TRBV27 and TRBJ1-5; D possibly corresponds to TRBD1 (5 bases). The CDR3 extends over 15 amino acids. V gave up 5 bases and J gave up 2 bases, with 13 bases separating them. In germline, CDR1 is MNHEY, CDR2 SMNVEV (reference sequence). CDR3 nucleotide sequence: TGTGCCAGCAGTGAGGGGAGGTGGGGCAATCAGCCCCAGCATTTT. This encodes CASSEGRWGNQPQHF.

The chain links TRBV28 to TRBJ1-6, with TRBD1 as a possible D gene (6 bases). V shed 5 bases and J shed 1 base, with 18 bases lying between them. CDR3 length: 18 amino acids. CDR1 is MDHEN, CDR2 SYDVKM, per germline. CDR3 sequence reads: CASSLGQMGVSYNSPLHF. CDR3 coding DNA: TGTGCCAGCAGTCTCGGACAGATGGGCGTATCCTATAATTCACCCCTCCACTTT.

This chain links TRBV5-5 with TRBJ2-1, with 7 bases identical to TRBD2. CDR3 length: 14 amino acids. CDR1 SGHKS and CDR2 YYEKEE come from the germline V gene (reference sequence). Trimming cost V 0 bases and J 5 bases; bases outside gene matches: 2. CDR3 in amino acids: CASSLGTRDNEQFF. The CDR3 nucleotides are TGTGCCAGCAGCTTGGGGACTAGGGACAATGAGCAGTTCTTC.

This clone has ten or more counts. CDR3 residues: CASSDGTSSTDTQYF. For the CDR3, the DNA is TGTGCCAGCAGTGACGGGACTAGCAGCACAGATACGCAGTATTTT. The chain recombines TRBV6-4 with TRBJ2-3; 9 bases are a match to TRBD2. The CDR3 runs to 15 residues. V shed 2 bases and J 0 bases; nucleotides not matched to a gene: 0. Germline lookup yields CDR1 MRHNA and CDR2 SNTAGT.

Turning to this clone: The sample has other DNA sequences that encode this CDR3 too. The chain recombines TRBV5-1 with TRBJ2-7, with 8 bases fitting TRBD1. This CDR3 contains 14 residues. CDR1 and CDR2 (germline): SGHRS, YFSETQ. The ends lost 5 bases at V and 1 base at J; junction bases unmatched: 5. CDR3 in DNA: TGCGCCAGCAGTCCTGGACAGGGATCCTACGAGCAGTACTTC. Protein product: CASSPGQGSYEQYF.

The chain links TRBV9 to TRBJ1-3; possibly TRBD1 for D (5 bases). CDR1 is SGDLS, CDR2 YYNGEE, per germline. This CDR3 comprises 14 residues. V was clipped by 4 bases and J by 4 bases, with 12 bases between them. The CDR3 DNA follows: TGTGCCAGCAGCCTGGAGGGGTCGGGAAACACCATATATTTT. It translates to CASSLEGSGNTIYF. The variable domain in full, completed from reference TRBV9 and TRBJ1-3, reads DSGVTQTPKHLITATGQRVTLRCSPRSGDLSVYWYQQSLDQGLQFLIQYYNGEERAKGNILERFSAQQFPDLHSELNLSSLELGDSALYFCASSLEGSGNTIYFGEGSWLTVV.

This chain uses TRBV6-4 with TRBJ1-1, with a tentative D call TRBD1 (5 bases). The germline V and J ends were trimmed by 0 bases and 6 bases, with 17 bases remaining between them. This CDR3 is 16 amino acids long. Germline-derived CDR1 and CDR2 are MRHNA and SNTAGT. The CDR3 loop reads CASSDSFGGGLAEAFF. Written as DNA, the CDR3 is TGTGCCAGCAGTGACTCCTTCGGGGGGGGGTTGGCTGAAGCTTTCTTT.

V and J are TRBV18 and TRBJ1-1, with TRBD1 identical over 8 bases. V lost 4 bases, J lost 1 base, and 5 bases stayed unmatched. The CDR3 sequence is 15 residues long. CDR1 KGHSH and CDR2 LQKENI come from the germline V gene. This CDR3 reads CASSRTGIGNTEAFF. The CDR3 DNA reads TGTGCCAGCTCACGGACAGGGATCGGGAACACTGAAGCTTTCTTT.

This clone was found a few times. The chain joins TRBV2 to TRBJ2-1; perhaps TRBD2 as D (5 bases). This CDR3 is 14 amino acids long. Between the trimmed V and J ends, which lost 3 bases and 1 base, there was a span of 7 bases. CDR1 is SNHLY, CDR2 FYNNEI, per germline. The CDR3: CASSELASYNEQFF. In nucleotides, the CDR3 is TGTGCCAGCAGTGAGCTAGCATCCTACAATGAGCAGTTCTTC.

The genes are TRBV6-1 and TRBJ1-6; D might be TRBD1 (5 bases). CDR1 is MNHNS and CDR2 is SASEGT in the germline V gene. The CDR3 runs 14 residues. Trimming removed 3 bases from V and 10 bases from J, with 13 bases in between. CDR3 DNA sequence: TGTGCCAGCAGTGACAGGAGGGGAGAATCACCCCTCCACTTT. It translates to CASSDRRGESPLHF.

The rearrangement uses TRBV9 and TRBJ2-7; 8 positions agree with TRBD2. Germline loops: CDR1 SGDLS, CDR2 YYNGEE. The CDR3 is 13 residues long. Trimming took 3 bases from V and 6 from J; bases not matched to a gene: 5. The DNA for the CDR3 is TGTGCCAGCAGCGGGGGACTAGGGAGCGAGCAGTACTTC. Its protein is CASSGGLGSEQYF.

The rearrangement uses TRBV6-1 and TRBJ2-7; possibly TRBD1 for D (6 bases). Trimming cost V 10 bases and J 3 bases, with 10 bases left between them. The CDR3 consists of 11 residues. The V gene's germline CDR1 is MNHNS and CDR2 SASEGT. This chain's CDR3 is CATQGYYEQYF. The CDR3 DNA follows: TGTGCCACACAGGGATACTACGAGCAGTACTTC.

This sequence joins TRBV25-1 and TRBJ1-6, with D possibly TRBD1 on 6 matching bases. CDR3 length: 15 amino acids. Trimming stripped 4 bases from V and 4 bases from J, with 11 bases between. Germline V lookup: CDR1 MGHDK, CDR2 SYGVNS. CDR3 nucleotide sequence: TGTGCCAGCAGTGCTAAACAGGGATATAATTCACCCCTCCACTTT. Translated, it gives CASSAKQGYNSPLHF.

The J gene is TRBJ2-7, the V gene TRBV7-2; 7 bases map to TRBD2. Germline CDR1 SGHTA, CDR2 FQGNSA. After removal of 5 bases from V and 6 bases from J, the junction contained 13 bases not matched to a gene. This CDR3 has 15 residues. The CDR3 region is CASSPLGGGVGEQYF. The CDR3 region has the DNA TGTGCCAGCAGCCCCTTGGGTGGGGGGGTGGGCGAGCAGTACTTC.

J is TRBJ2-1 and V is TRBV6-1, with TRBD2 identical over 11 bases. This CDR3 comprises 16 residues. V lost 3 bases and J lost 4; bases outside the gene matches: 5. In germline, CDR1 is MNHNS, CDR2 SASEGT. CDR3 nucleotide sequence: TGTGCCAGCAGTGACGGGACTAGCGGACTATACAATGAGCAGTTCTTC. This encodes CASSDGTSGLYNEQFF.